Listed below are T cell receptor beta chains from one sample, sequenced in a study of T cells in Graves' hyperthyroidism and ophthalmopathy. TCRdb ran MiXCR on the multiplex PCR reads and lists one entry per CDR3 protein. The profile shows under 450,000 distinct CDR3 sequences, around 14% of them singletons. The specimen was blood. Receptor source: a young woman with Graves' hyperthyroidism. The CDR3 runs from the conserved cysteine through the conserved F or W. The D gene is left open where the match is weak. Rows give clone size only sometimes, using once, few, many, or a class for an expanded clone.

d_gene: TRBD2; abundance: many; len: 15; j_gene: TRBJ2-3; v_gene: TRBV3-1; CDR3aa: CASTAGTSGGDTQYF; CDR3nt: TGTGCCAGCACGGCCGGGACTAGCGGGGGAGATACGCAGTATTTT
d_gene: -; abundance: -; len: 16; j_gene: TRBJ1-4; v_gene: TRBV7-8; CDR3aa: CASSSSTRVINEKLFF; CDR3nt: TGTGCCAGCAGCTCCTCAACCAGGGTGATTAATGAAAAACTGTTTTTT
d_gene: -; abundance: many; len: 16; j_gene: TRBJ2-7; v_gene: TRBV12-3/TRBV12-4; CDR3aa: CASSSSGAGAFYEQYF; CDR3nt: TGTGCCAGCAGTTCCTCGGGCGCGGGGGCCTTCTACGAGCAGTACTTC
d_gene: -; abundance: many; len: 16; j_gene: TRBJ2-6; v_gene: TRBV28; CDR3aa: CASTLGSPSGANVLTF; CDR3nt: TGTGCCAGCACCCTAGGCTCTCCTTCTGGGGCCAACGTCCTGACTTTC
d_gene: TRBD1; abundance: -; len: 16; j_gene: TRBJ1-3; v_gene: TRBV7-9; CDR3aa: CASRRGGQASGNTIYF; CDR3nt: TGTGCCAGCAGGCGGGGGGGACAGGCCTCTGGAAACACCATATATTTT
d_gene: -; abundance: few; len: 14; j_gene: TRBJ1-1; v_gene: TRBV9; CDR3aa: CASSVAGRAGEAFF; CDR3nt: TGTGCCAGCAGCGTAGCCGGACGGGCGGGTGAAGCTTTCTTT
d_gene: TRBD2; abundance: -; len: 15; j_gene: TRBJ2-1; v_gene: TRBV12-5; CDR3aa: CASGSGGSQRNEQFF; CDR3nt: TGTGCTAGTGGTTCGGGGGGGAGCCAACGGAATGAGCAGTTCTTC
d_gene: -; abundance: many; len: 16; j_gene: TRBJ2-3; v_gene: TRBV19; CDR3aa: CASSMSQSTSTDTQYF; CDR3nt: TGTGCCAGTAGTATGTCGCAGAGTACCAGCACAGATACGCAGTATTTT
d_gene: TRBD2; abundance: -; len: 17; j_gene: TRBJ2-7; v_gene: TRBV5-1; CDR3aa: CASSLALAGGPNYEQYF; CDR3nt: TGCGCCAGCAGCTTGGCGTTAGCGGGAGGGCCGAATTACGAGCAGTACTTC
d_gene: -; abundance: few; len: 15; j_gene: TRBJ1-4; v_gene: TRBV12-3/TRBV12-4; CDR3aa: CASSLRRGLGEKLFF; CDR3nt: TGTGCCAGCAGTTTAAGGCGGGGCTTGGGGGAAAAACTGTTTTTT
d_gene: -; abundance: many; len: 15; j_gene: TRBJ2-7; v_gene: TRBV20-1; CDR3aa: CSARGLTRFQYEQYF; CDR3nt: TGCAGTGCTAGAGGCCTGACTAGATTTCAGTACGAGCAGTACTTC
d_gene: -; abundance: many; len: 14; j_gene: TRBJ2-3; v_gene: TRBV10-3; CDR3aa: CAISESRVFDTQYF; CDR3nt: TGTGCCATCAGTGAAAGCAGGGTCTTTGATACGCAGTATTTT
d_gene: TRBD1; abundance: -; len: 14; j_gene: TRBJ2-5; v_gene: TRBV20-1; CDR3aa: CSARAGTGDRTQYF; CDR3nt: TGCAGTGCTAGAGCCGGGACAGGGGATCGGACCCAGTACTTC
d_gene: -; abundance: many; len: 11; j_gene: TRBJ1-5; v_gene: TRBV12-5; CDR3aa: CASGPNQPQHF; CDR3nt: TGTGCTAGTGGCCCTAATCAGCCCCAGCATTTT
d_gene: -; abundance: few; len: 14; j_gene: TRBJ2-1; v_gene: TRBV4-1; CDR3aa: CASSPRTAYNEQFF; CDR3nt: TGCGCCAGCAGCCCAAGGACAGCGTACAATGAGCAGTTCTTC
d_gene: -; abundance: many; len: 17; j_gene: TRBJ2-1; v_gene: TRBV12-3/TRBV12-4; CDR3aa: CASSYTDLASSYNEQFF; CDR3nt: TGTGCCAGCAGCTATACCGATTTAGCGTCCTCCTACAATGAGCAGTTCTTC
d_gene: -; abundance: many; len: 13; j_gene: TRBJ1-1; v_gene: TRBV20-1; CDR3aa: CSARGASDTEAFF; CDR3nt: TGCAGTGCTAGAGGGGCTAGTGACACTGAAGCTTTCTTT
d_gene: -; abundance: many; len: 15; j_gene: TRBJ2-5; v_gene: TRBV2; CDR3aa: CASRRRGLGQETQYF; CDR3nt: TGTGCCAGCAGAAGGAGGGGATTGGGCCAAGAGACCCAGTACTTC
d_gene: -; abundance: many; len: 15; j_gene: TRBJ2-5; v_gene: TRBV29-1; CDR3aa: CSVAGEVRRQETQYF; CDR3nt: TGCAGCGTAGCAGGGGAGGTTAGGCGGCAAGAGACCCAGTACTTC
d_gene: TRBD2; abundance: few; len: 16; j_gene: TRBJ2-1; v_gene: TRBV25-1; CDR3aa: CASSENGLAKGNEQFF; CDR3nt: TGTGCCAGCAGTGAAAACGGACTAGCGAAAGGCAATGAGCAGTTCTTC
d_gene: TRBD1; abundance: many; len: 19; j_gene: TRBJ2-5; v_gene: TRBV6-2/TRBV6-3; CDR3aa: CASSLEGQGALLDQETQYF; CDR3nt: TGTGCCAGCAGCCTCGAAGGACAGGGGGCGCTTCTGGACCAAGAGACCCAGTACTTC
d_gene: -; abundance: many; len: 15; j_gene: TRBJ2-7; v_gene: TRBV11-3; CDR3aa: CASSLNRVSDYEQYF; CDR3nt: TGTGCCAGCAGCTTAAACCGGGTGAGCGACTACGAGCAGTACTTC
d_gene: TRBD2; abundance: -; len: 16; j_gene: TRBJ2-3; v_gene: TRBV2; CDR3aa: CASRELAGGYTDTQYF; CDR3nt: TGTGCCAGCAGAGAACTAGCGGGGGGGTACACAGATACGCAGTATTTT
d_gene: TRBD1; abundance: many; len: 13; j_gene: TRBJ2-5; v_gene: TRBV27; CDR3aa: CASSDRGGQTQYF; CDR3nt: TGTGCCAGCAGCGACAGGGGTGGGCAGACCCAGTACTTC
d_gene: -; abundance: many; len: 16; j_gene: TRBJ2-7; v_gene: TRBV11-2; CDR3aa: CASSLDPRGSSYEQYF; CDR3nt: TGTGCCAGCAGCTTGGACCCCAGGGGATCCTCCTACGAGCAGTACTTC
d_gene: -; abundance: -; len: 13; j_gene: TRBJ2-1; v_gene: TRBV19; CDR3aa: CATLGDSGNEQFF; CDR3nt: TGTGCCACCTTGGGGGACTCGGGGAATGAGCAGTTCTTC
d_gene: -; abundance: -; len: 14; j_gene: TRBJ2-3; v_gene: TRBV9; CDR3aa: CASSVPGSTDTQYF; CDR3nt: TGTGCCAGCAGCGTCCCGGGATCCACAGATACGCAGTATTTT
d_gene: -; abundance: many; len: 15; j_gene: TRBJ1-4; v_gene: TRBV2; CDR3aa: CASIEGRTTNEKLFF; CDR3nt: TGTGCCAGCATAGAGGGCAGGACAACTAATGAAAAACTGTTTTTT
d_gene: TRBD2; abundance: many; len: 16; j_gene: TRBJ2-3; v_gene: TRBV7-9; CDR3aa: CASRSGLAPITDTQYF; CDR3nt: TGTGCCAGCAGGAGCGGACTAGCTCCTATCACAGATACGCAGTATTTT
d_gene: TRBD1; abundance: few; len: 15; j_gene: TRBJ1-5; v_gene: TRBV12-5; CDR3aa: CASGLQGVSNQPQHF; CDR3nt: TGTGCTAGTGGATTACAGGGGGTTAGCAATCAGCCCCAGCATTTT
d_gene: -; abundance: many; len: 16; j_gene: TRBJ2-5; v_gene: TRBV9; CDR3aa: CASSVAGSLDIETQYF; CDR3nt: TGTGCCAGCAGCGTAGCTGGCAGTCTTGACATCGAGACCCAGTACTTC
d_gene: TRBD2; abundance: -; len: 15; j_gene: TRBJ2-1; v_gene: TRBV3-1; CDR3aa: CASSRTSGFHNEQFF; CDR3nt: TGTGCCAGCAGCAGGACTAGCGGGTTTCACAATGAGCAGTTCTTC
d_gene: TRBD2; abundance: many; len: 15; j_gene: TRBJ2-5; v_gene: TRBV11-2; CDR3aa: CASSRTSGSSETQYF; CDR3nt: TGTGCCAGCAGCCGGACTAGCGGGAGTTCAGAGACCCAGTACTTC
d_gene: -; abundance: many; len: 14; j_gene: TRBJ2-2; v_gene: TRBV7-3; CDR3aa: CASSSSGTTGELFF; CDR3nt: TGTGCCAGCAGCTCCTCGGGCACCACCGGGGAGCTGTTTTTT
d_gene: TRBD1; abundance: many; len: 14; j_gene: TRBJ1-5; v_gene: TRBV28; CDR3aa: CASSPTGVDQPQHF; CDR3nt: TGTGCCAGCAGCCCGACAGGGGTAGATCAGCCCCAGCATTTT
d_gene: -; abundance: many; len: 16; j_gene: TRBJ2-2; v_gene: TRBV15; CDR3aa: CATSPTTAGNTGELFF; CDR3nt: TGTGCCACCAGCCCTACGACAGCAGGGAACACCGGGGAGCTGTTTTTT
d_gene: TRBD1; abundance: many; len: 15; j_gene: TRBJ2-7; v_gene: TRBV30; CDR3aa: CAWRSTGGSSYEQYF; CDR3nt: TGTGCCTGGAGGTCCACAGGGGGTAGCTCCTACGAGCAGTACTTC
d_gene: -; abundance: many; len: 15; j_gene: TRBJ2-7; v_gene: TRBV7-9; CDR3aa: CASSPPGWGALAQYF; CDR3nt: TGTGCCAGCAGCCCACCAGGGTGGGGAGCCTTGGCGCAGTACTTC
d_gene: -; abundance: few; len: 14; j_gene: TRBJ1-5; v_gene: TRBV6-1; CDR3aa: CASSWTDSDQPQHF; CDR3nt: TGTGCCAGCAGTTGGACGGATAGCGATCAGCCCCAGCATTTT
d_gene: -; abundance: -; len: 15; j_gene: TRBJ1-4; v_gene: TRBV9; CDR3aa: CASSLRTGGDEKLFF; CDR3nt: TGTGCCAGCAGCCTCCGGACGGGAGGGGATGAAAAACTGTTTTTT
d_gene: -; abundance: -; len: 15; j_gene: TRBJ2-5; v_gene: TRBV6-4; CDR3aa: CASSWGGLYQETQYF; CDR3nt: TGTGCCAGCAGTTGGGGCGGATTGTACCAAGAGACCCAGTACTTC
d_gene: -; abundance: -; len: 14; j_gene: TRBJ1-1; v_gene: TRBV9; CDR3aa: CASTPGRGDTEAFF; CDR3nt: TGTGCCAGCACCCCTGGACGAGGGGACACTGAAGCTTTCTTT
d_gene: TRBD2; abundance: few; len: 14; j_gene: TRBJ2-5; v_gene: TRBV20-1; CDR3aa: CSAPGLAVGETQYF; CDR3nt: TGCAGTGCCCCGGGACTAGCGGTTGGAGAGACCCAGTACTTC
d_gene: -; abundance: few; len: 13; j_gene: TRBJ1-6; v_gene: TRBV12-5; CDR3aa: CASGLGPGSRLHF; CDR3nt: TGTGCTAGTGGTTTGGGGCCGGGGTCCCGTCTCCACTTT
d_gene: -; abundance: many; len: 19; j_gene: TRBJ2-1; v_gene: TRBV27; CDR3aa: CASSFRDLTRSSSYNEQFF; CDR3nt: TGTGCCAGCAGTTTTCGGGACCTAACGAGGAGCAGCTCCTACAATGAGCAGTTCTTC